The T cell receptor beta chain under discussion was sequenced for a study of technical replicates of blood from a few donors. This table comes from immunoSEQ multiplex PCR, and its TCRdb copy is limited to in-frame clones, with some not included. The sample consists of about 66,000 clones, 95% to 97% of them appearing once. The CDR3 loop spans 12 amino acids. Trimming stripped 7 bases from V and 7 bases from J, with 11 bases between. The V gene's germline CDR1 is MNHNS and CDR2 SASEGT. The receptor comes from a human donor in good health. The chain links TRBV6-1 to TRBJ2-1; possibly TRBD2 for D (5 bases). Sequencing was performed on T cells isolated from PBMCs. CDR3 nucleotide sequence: TGTGCCAGCATGAGGCGCGGGAATGAGCAGTTCTTC. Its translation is CASMRRGNEQFF.